The T cell receptor (beta chain) described here comes from a study of blood T cell repertoires in COVID-19. Study context: The United States, Italy and Spain were the sources of the acute and convalescent COVID-19 samples. The analysed material was cDNA or gDNA that came from T cells, B-cell-depleted T cells, or PBMCs.

This CDR3 spans 16 amino acids. Germline V gene sequence: CDR1 SGHVS, CDR2 FQNEAQ. Trimming pared 5 bases from V and 2 bases from J, leaving 18 bases between. In the source study's methods: The assay estimated nucleated cells by amplifying reference gene primers. The table came from immunoSEQ multiplex PCR; TCRdb's copy has only in-frame clones and leaves some out. V and J calls and clone size are as listed in that table; D and trimming were resolved from the DNA. The profile shows more than 400,000 clones, 80% to 90% of them singletons. The sequencing input was peripheral blood. The sequence came from a human donor in a cohort sampled during active COVID-19. This chain connects TRBV7-8 to TRBJ1-1; TRBD1 is a possible D gene (6 bases). The DNA of the CDR3 is TGTGCCAGCAGCCCAGAGGGGACAACATCAAACACTGAAGCTTTCTTT. Translating gives CASSPEGTTSNTEAFF.